This entry features one T cell receptor beta chain sequence. What this receptor recognizes is not known. Base-call qualities are not available, and no considerably larger clone is one nucleotide away. After removal of 1 base from V and 4 bases from J, the junction retains 9 bases not matched to a gene. The germline V gene specifies SGHRS as CDR1 and YFSETQ as CDR2. From the cysteine through the phenylalanine, the CDR3 covers 16 amino acids. CDR3 DNA only is kept here, 48 bases in frame from base 1. These data come from a study of blood T cells in healthy people across ages (dated by TCRdb to between 2014 and 2017). Notes on the research overall: Template switching captured roughly one uniquely barcoded TCR beta cDNA molecule per two T cells in model experiments. Four age groups were formed from the donors: young (average about 16 years), middle-aged (around 39), aged (62) and long-lived (less than 85). The study analyzed two additional independent replicas of 1 million unique cDNA reads from the same blood draw for two donors, one aged 18 to 29 and one aged 80 or older. The study measured age-related changes in TCR beta repertoire diversity using deep sequencing normalized with unique cDNA molecular identifiers. To avoid experimental bias, donors of different ages were distributed randomly across sequencing lanes. The paper's findings and limits, for the study overall: Compared with the aged group, the long-lived group had more naive CD4+ T cells, fewer expanded clones and increased TCR diversity, a pattern suggesting age selection. Estimates of total diversity based on one million sequenced T cells were regarded as lower bounds and as underestimates. Donor CMV infection status was unknown, potentially confounding age-related changes in expanded clonotypes. Observed TCR beta diversity per million T cells fell roughly linearly with age, and a significant reduction was already apparent by age roughly 40. Conclusive comparison of naive and antigen-experienced compartments was prevented by the profiling of bulk unsorted PBMCs. The percentage of naive T cells measured by flow cytometry correlated strongly with observed TCR beta diversity.

The approximately 39 donors, aged roughly 6 to 100 years, were systemically healthy Caucasian individuals from Russia. Roughly 10 milliliters of peripheral blood were collected from each donor into EDTA-treated Vacutainer tubes. Ficoll-Paque density-gradient centrifugation was used to isolate PBMCs, with at least 6 million per sample. Trizol reagent was used to extract total RNA from PBMCs, with at least 6 micrograms per sample. For every donor, an aliquot of PBMCs went through flow cytometry to measure the percentages of naive CD45RAhigh/CD27high T cells. Library method: 5' RACE. Instrument used: Illumina HiSeq 2500. A second PCR of about 7 to 12 cycles was run with a J-beta primer mix and a sample-barcoded 5' primer. A template-switch 5' adaptor carrying 12 random nucleotides introduced a unique molecular identifier onto each TCR beta cDNA molecule. At least 2.5 million CDR3-containing paired-end reads were obtained from each sample. The Mint cDNA synthesis kit, primed by a TRBC-specific oligonucleotide, was used to synthesize first-strand cDNA from all RNA. All cDNA was treated with uracil-DNA glycosylase and then went through a first 18-cycle PCR with the universal primers M1SS and BC2_uni_R. The authors' pipeline ran thus. For normalization, 1 million high-quality reads, each with a distinct molecular identifier, were randomly selected from each sample. Reads with shared molecular identifiers were discarded instead of being binned into consensus sequences. MiTCR, run with a Q25 quality threshold and the strictest error-elimination algorithm, handled CDR3 identification, clonotype clustering and error correction. A nonparametric unseen species model with Euler transformation was used to estimate a lower bound on total TCR beta diversity. TCRdb cleaned the public reads at Q25 with fastp, built clones with MiXCR and kept in-frame beta chains. Each record represents a unique CDR3 protein, reported with the most common genes and DNA among its rows. The V and J calls here are based on TCRdb, not the publication. The sample table records 1 million to 1.2 million distinct CDR3 sequences; about two fifths of these occur just once. The biggest ten clones account for around 13% of the sample.

This sequence uses TRBV5-1 and TRBJ1-1; TRBD1 agrees with 8 junctional bases. The sample comprised blood. The clonotype was recovered from a man younger than 35 in good health. The CDR3: CASSLSGGMGGTEAFF. The DNA is TGCGCCAGCAGCTTGTCAGGGGGCATGGGGGGCACTGAAGCTTTCTTT. Full variable domain (CDR3 extended with the reference TRBV5-1 and TRBJ1-1 proteins): KAGVTQTPRYLIKTRGQQVTLSCSPISGHRSVSWYQQTPGQGLQFLFEYFSETQRNKGNFPGRFSGRQFSNSRSEMNVSTLELGDSALYLCASSLSGGMGGTEAFFGQGTRLTVV.